This T cell receptor (beta chain) comes out of a study of OX40 agonist ivuxolimab in advanced cancers. Background on the study: In this cohort, patients received ivuxolimab, an agonistic anti-OX40 (CD134) antibody. The dose of intravenous ivuxolimab that patients received every 2 weeks ranged from 0.01 to 10 mg/kg. Study results and limitations: The work left the antigen specificity of expanded peripheral T cells undetermined.

Germline CDR1 SEHNR, CDR2 FQNEAQ (reference sequence). V was clipped by 2 bases and J by 7 bases, with 9 bases between them. The CDR3 is 14 residues long. Assay: immunoSEQ multiplex PCR; the TCRdb copy retains only in-frame clones and omits some. The repertoire holds under 100,000 clones, around 85% seen once, with 3.5% to 6% in the top ten. Regarding this clone: Its target is unknown.

The origin of this receptor is an adult with an advanced solid tumor such as melanoma, head and neck, liver or kidney cancer. Specimen: CD4+ or CD8+ T cells sorted from blood, collected in a trial of the OX40 agonist ivuxolimab. The chain joins TRBV7-9 to TRBJ1-6; possible D gene TRBD1, 6 bases. The CDR3 is CASSLSQGNSPLHF. The CDR3 coding sequence is TGTGCCAGCAGCTTATCCCAGGGGAATTCACCCCTCCACTTT.